The rows below give T cell receptor beta chains drawn from one sample of a study of shared clonotypes between healthy human individuals. Assay used: immunoSEQ multiplex PCR; TCRdb lists only in-frame clones, some missing. The sample yields 1 million to 1.2 million clones, around three quarters seen once. The sequenced sample consisted of memory CD4+ T cells from PBMCs. The receptors were gathered from a man aged 18 to 29 in good health. Some clones in this sample may be carry-over from other donors' samples. Each CDR3 is given with its conserved first and last residue. The D gene is left open where the match is weak. Clone size is stated in some rows and not others, as once, few, many or a class when expanded.

d_gene	v_gene	abundance	j_gene	CDR3aa	CDR3nt
.	TRBV5-1	.	TRBJ1-4	CASSFSGRAGATNEKLFF	TGCGCCAGCAGCTTCTCCGGCCGGGCGGGTGCAACTAATGAAAAACTGTTTTTT
.	TRBV5-4	.	TRBJ2-7	CASSLDMQSNYEQYF	TGTGCCAGCAGCTTGGATATGCAGAGCAACTACGAGCAGTACTTC
TRBD1	TRBV11-1	.	TRBJ1-2	CASSLTGGVDGYTF	TGTGCCAGCAGCTTGACAGGGGGAGTGGATGGCTACACCTTC
TRBD2	TRBV9	.	TRBJ2-2	CASSVAGRDTGELFF	TGTGCCAGCAGCGTAGCCGGGAGGGACACCGGGGAGCTGTTTTTT
.	TRBV10-2	.	TRBJ2-7	CASIGRGEQYF	TGCGCCAGCATCGGCCGAGGAGAGCAGTACTTC
.	TRBV9	.	TRBJ2-7	CASSVGIGDEQYF	TGTGCCAGCAGCGTAGGTATAGGGGACGAGCAGTACTTC
TRBD2	TRBV10-3	.	TRBJ2-3	CAISPTSGRTDTQYF	TGTGCCATCAGTCCGACTAGCGGGAGAACAGATACGCAGTATTTT
.	TRBV27	.	TRBJ2-3	CASSLVKGDTQYF	TGTGCCAGCAGTTTAGTTAAAGGAGATACGCAGTATTTT
.	TRBV5-8	.	TRBJ2-7	CASSPWTGDNEQYF	TGTGCCAGCAGCCCCTGGACGGGGGACAACGAGCAGTACTTC
.	TRBV6-5	few	TRBJ2-5	CASSYSSFGGETQYF	TGTGCCAGCAGTTACTCGAGTTTTGGCGGAGAGACCCAGTACTTC
TRBD1	TRBV29-1	.	TRBJ1-2	CSVGQGFGYTF	TGCAGCGTTGGACAGGGTTTCGGCTACACCTTC
.	TRBV28	.	TRBJ2-1	CASSLEGYNEQFF	TGTGCCAGCAGTTTGGAGGGATACAATGAGCAGTTCTTC
.	TRBV6-6	.	TRBJ2-1	CASAPDSYNEQFF	TGTGCCAGCGCTCCAGACTCCTACAATGAGCAGTTCTTC
.	TRBV4-3	.	TRBJ1-1	CASSQARGGDTEAFF	TGCGCCAGCAGCCAAGCTAGAGGGGGGGACACTGAAGCTTTCTTT
.	TRBV2	.	TRBJ2-7	CASSGLSQGEQYF	TGTGCCAGCAGTGGTCTTTCACAAGGCGAGCAGTACTTC